Below are 20 T cell receptor beta chains sequenced from a single sample in a study of blood T cell repertoires in COVID-19 (dated by TCRdb to 2018 to 2020). Libraries were built with the immunoSEQ multiplex PCR assay. As stored in TCRdb, this immuneACCESS dataset retains in-frame rearrangements with V and J assigned. A fraction of the clones does not appear; measured against another copy, unresolved V genes explain less than half of the discrepancy, and the remainder lacks a known reason. Counted in this sample were 300,000 to 400,000 clones; about nine tenths of them appeared once. The top ten clonotypes cover 4% to 6% of the sample. The sample taken for sequencing was PBMCs or T cells enriched from blood (not recorded which). The receptors were sampled from a man aged 55 to 70 who had recovered from COVID-19.

The rearrangement uses TRBV19 and TRBJ2-1; 7 nucleotides match TRBD2. With 4 bases clipped from V and 4 bases from J, the junction kept 4 bases outside the gene matches. Germline-derived CDR1 and CDR2 are LNHDA and SQIVND (reference sequence). The CDR3 length is 14 residues. The CDR3 region is CASSRAGIYNEQFF. Here the CDR3 DNA reads TGTGCCAGTAGTAGAGCGGGAATTTACAATGAGCAGTTCTTC. The variable domain in full, completed from reference TRBV19 and TRBJ2-1, reads DGGITQSPKYLFRKEGQNVTLSCEQNLNHDAMYWYRQDPGQGLRLIYYSQIVNDFQKGDIAEGYSVSREKKESFPLTVTSAQKNPTAFYLCASSRAGIYNEQFFGPGTRLTVL.

This clone appeared once. The chain carries TRBV2 and TRBJ1-2; 7 nucleotides align to TRBD1. This CDR3 is 12 amino acids long. With V trimmed by 5 bases and J by 4 bases, 1 base remained unmatched. Germline CDR1 is SNHLY and CDR2 is FYNNEI. CDR3 residues: CASSPGGYGYTF. CDR3 bases: TGTGCCAGCAGTCCAGGGGGCTATGGCTACACCTTC.

The V gene is TRBV6-6, the J gene TRBJ1-5; 8 bases map to TRBD1. The CDR3 has 16 amino acids. Trimming cost V 1 base and J 7 bases; bases outside gene matches: 9. Germline V lookup: CDR1 MNHNY, CDR2 SVGAGI (reference sequence). The CDR3 DNA is TGTGCCAGCAGTTACTATCACCAGGGGGCGGGACAGCCCCAGCATTTT. This gives the protein CASSYYHQGAGQPQHF.

This chain connects TRBV5-4 to TRBJ2-5; D gene ambiguous. The CDR3 extends over 11 amino acids. Trimming left V 7 bases short and J 1 base short, with 5 bases between. Germline V lookup: CDR1 SGHNT, CDR2 YYREEE (reference sequence). The CDR3 sequence is CASGPQETQYF. CDR3 bases: TGTGCCAGCGGCCCCCAAGAGACCCAGTACTTC.

This sequence joins TRBV7-3 and TRBJ2-3, with 11 nucleotides matching TRBD2. The V gene's germline CDR1 is SGHTA and CDR2 FQGTGA. V trimming: 5 bases; J trimming: 6 bases; junction bases outside the gene matches: 4. This CDR3 is built from 14 residues. CDR3 amino acids: CASSRGTSGDTQYF. CDR3 coding DNA: TGTGCCAGCAGCCGAGGGACTAGCGGCGATACGCAGTATTTT.

J is TRBJ1-3 and V is TRBV13; D is possibly TRBD1 (6 bases). The CDR3 loop spans 18 amino acids. The germline V gene has CDR1 PRHDT and CDR2 FYEKMQ (reference sequence). Trimming cost V 4 bases and J 3 bases, with 22 bases left between them. CDR3 protein: CASSSGMQGLRGGNTIYF. The CDR3 bases are TGTGCCAGCAGCTCCGGTATGCAGGGGCTTAGGGGTGGAAACACCATATATTTT.

As to this clone: The identical CDR3 is also encoded by other nucleotide sequences in the sample. The chain couples TRBV10-3 to TRBJ2-3; the match to TRBD2 covers 12 bases. Germline V CDR1 and CDR2: ENHRY, SYGVKD. CDR3 length equals 16 residues. J lost 2 bases, V lost 2 bases, and 2 bases had no gene match. CDR3 coding DNA: TGTGCCATCAGTGAGAGGACTAGCGGGGTCACAGATACGCAGTATTTT. This gives the protein CAISERTSGVTDTQYF.

The J gene is TRBJ1-1, the V gene TRBV12-2; the tabulated D call, TRBD1, remains unverified against the DNA. TRBV12-2 is shown as a pseudogene. The CDR3 loop spans 14 amino acids. CDR3 in amino acids: CASRFSQPNTEAFF. The CDR3 bases are TGTGCAAGTCGCTTCTCACAGCCGAACACTGAAGCTTTCTTT.

This clone was counted once. CDR3 bases: TGCGCCAGCAGCCTTGCGAATCCCTACGAGCAGTACTTC. Translation: CASSLANPYEQYF. The chain is built from TRBV5-1 and TRBJ2-7; the D is unclear. V was cut by 4 bases and J by 2 bases, with 10 bases left in between. Per the germline V gene, CDR1 is SGHRS and CDR2 is YFSETQ. This CDR3 has 13 amino acids.

The chain combines TRBV3-1 (or the pseudogene TRBV3-2) with TRBJ2-5; TRBD1 matches 8 bases. From germline, CDR1 is LGHDT and CDR2 YNNKEL (reference sequence). V lost 4 bases, J lost 5 bases, and 6 bases stayed unmatched. This CDR3 region has 14 residues. CDR3 sequence (DNA): TGTGCCAGCAGCCCGACAGGGGCGAGGGAGACCCAGTACTTC. Its translation is CASSPTGARETQYF.

This chain links TRBV28 with TRBJ2-6; tentatively, D is TRBD2 (5 bases). This CDR3 contains 15 residues. Trimming cost V 2 bases and J 2 bases, with 7 bases left between them. Germline values: CDR1 MDHEN, CDR2 SYDVKM. Here the CDR3 DNA reads TGTGCCAGCAGTTTAGGAGGCACTGGGGCCAACGTCCTGACTTTC. Translating it yields CASSLGGTGANVLTF.

For the CDR3, the DNA is TGTGCCAGCAGTTATTCTCCCGGGGAGCTGTTTTTT. As protein: CASSYSPGELFF. The chain joins TRBV6-5 to TRBJ2-2, with D hard to call. The CDR3 covers 12 residues. Trimming cost V 3 bases and J 6 bases, with 5 bases left between them. CDR1 is MNHEY and CDR2 is SVGAGI in the germline V gene.

This chain links TRBV5-5 with TRBJ2-7; D is possibly TRBD1 (6 bases). Deletions cut 0 bases from V and 0 bases from J, with 7 bases between. The V gene's germline CDR1 is SGHKS and CDR2 YYEKEE (reference sequence). This CDR3 has 14 residues. CDR3 nucleotides: TGTGCCAGCAGCTTGGGGACAGACTCCTACGAGCAGTACTTC. This sequence encodes CASSLGTDSYEQYF.

This rearrangement joins TRBV2 to TRBJ2-7; 7 bases fit TRBD1. This CDR3 contains 15 residues. Trimming at V came to 6 bases and at J to 6 bases, leaving 14 bases not matched to a gene. Germline CDR1 reads SNHLY; CDR2 reads FYNNEI. CDR3 region: CASRVGQFESGEQYF. The DNA of the CDR3 is TGTGCCAGCAGGGTGGGACAGTTCGAATCGGGCGAGCAGTACTTC.

The J gene is TRBJ1-2, the V gene TRBV27; 10 bases align to TRBD1. The CDR3 runs 15 residues. Per the germline V gene, CDR1 is MNHEY and CDR2 is SMNVEV (reference sequence). Trimming took 7 bases from V and 5 from J; bases not matched to a gene: 10. This CDR3 is CASKSDRGPLYGYTF. The CDR3 coding sequence is TGTGCCAGCAAATCCGACAGGGGGCCTCTATATGGCTACACCTTC.

This clone came up once. The chain links TRBV5-6 to TRBJ1-1, with 9 nucleotides matching TRBD1. The CDR3 consists of 16 residues. The germline V gene has CDR1 SGHDT and CDR2 YYEEEE. J gave up 1 base and V 2 bases, and 6 bases lay outside the gene matches. CDR3 residues: CASSFWDRDKNTEAFF. The CDR3 DNA reads as TGTGCCAGCAGCTTTTGGGACAGGGACAAGAACACTGAAGCTTTCTTT.

The chain joins TRBV6-6 to TRBJ2-3; 9 bases are shared with TRBD2. Unmatched junction bases numbered 5, after V lost 7 bases and J lost 3 bases. Germline V gene sequence: CDR1 MNHNY, CDR2 SVGAGI (reference sequence). CDR3 length: 14 amino acids. CDR3 loop: CASKFSGRTDTQYF. CDR3 DNA sequence: TGTGCCAGCAAATTTAGCGGGAGAACAGATACGCAGTATTTT.

V gene TRBV10-3 combines with J gene TRBJ2-7; D not certain. CDR3 length: 14 residues. Trimming took 3 bases from V and 3 from J, leaving 12 bases between them. Germline V gene lookup returns CDR1 ENHRY and CDR2 SYGVKD. The CDR3 loop reads CAISEPFADYEQYF. The CDR3 DNA sequence: TGTGCCATCAGTGAACCCTTCGCGGACTACGAGCAGTACTTC.

The chain has TRBV11-2 and TRBJ2-7; weak D call: TRBD2 (5 bases). Germline loops: CDR1 SGHAT, CDR2 FQNNGV. The CDR3 loop spans 13 amino acids. V was trimmed by 3 bases and J by 7 bases, leaving 13 bases between them. This chain's CDR3 is CASSLGNSGEQYF. The CDR3 nucleotides are TGTGCCAGCAGCTTGGGAAATTCGGGGGAGCAGTACTTC.

The rearrangement joins TRBV7-9 to TRBJ2-1; D perhaps matches TRBD1 (6 bases). Trimming pared 1 base from V and 7 bases from J, leaving 11 bases between. From germline, CDR1 is SEHNR and CDR2 FQNEAQ (reference sequence). This CDR3 contains 14 residues. The CDR3 is CASSLGGRGNEQFF. As DNA, the CDR3 is TGTGCCAGCAGCTTAGGTGGCAGGGGTAATGAGCAGTTCTTC.